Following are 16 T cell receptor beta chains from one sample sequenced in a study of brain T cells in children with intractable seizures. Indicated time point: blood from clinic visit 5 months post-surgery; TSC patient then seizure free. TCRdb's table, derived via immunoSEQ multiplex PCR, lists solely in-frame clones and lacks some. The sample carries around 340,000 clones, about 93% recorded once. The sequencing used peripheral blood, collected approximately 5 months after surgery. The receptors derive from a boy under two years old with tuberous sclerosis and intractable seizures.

CDR3 sequence reads: CATSDPLLLGPGELFF. In DNA, the CDR3 is TGTGCCACCAGTGACCCCCTACTTTTGGGACCCGGGGAGCTGTTTTTT. This chain uses TRBV24-1 with TRBJ2-2; D is perhaps TRBD1 or TRBD2 (5 bases each). The V gene lost 4 bases and the J gene lost 6 bases, with 17 bases spanning the gap. Germline CDR1 and CDR2: KGHDR and SFDVKD. The CDR3 is 16 amino acids.

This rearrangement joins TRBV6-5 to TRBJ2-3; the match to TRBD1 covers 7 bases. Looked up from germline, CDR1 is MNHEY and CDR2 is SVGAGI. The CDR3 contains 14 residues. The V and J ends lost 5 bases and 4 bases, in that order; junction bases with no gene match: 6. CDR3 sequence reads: CASSLDRVSDTQYF. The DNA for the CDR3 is TGTGCCAGCAGTCTTGACAGGGTCTCAGATACGCAGTATTTT.

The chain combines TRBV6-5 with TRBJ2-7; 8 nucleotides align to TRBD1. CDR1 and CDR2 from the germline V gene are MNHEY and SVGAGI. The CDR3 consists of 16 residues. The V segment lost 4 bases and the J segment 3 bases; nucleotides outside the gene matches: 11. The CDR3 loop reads CASSSTGGRRDYEQYF. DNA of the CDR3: TGTGCCAGCAGTTCTACAGGGGGTCGAAGGGACTACGAGCAGTACTTC.

The CDR3 loop is CASSFPGTENTEAFF. The CDR3, as DNA: TGTGCCAGCAGCTTCCCCGGGACAGAGAACACTGAAGCTTTCTTT. This chain connects TRBV7-9 to TRBJ1-1; TRBD1 agrees at 7 bases. Germline V gives CDR1 SEHNR, CDR2 FQNEAQ (reference sequence). The CDR3 length is 15 residues. J was trimmed by 1 base and V by 3 bases; bases with no gene match: 5.

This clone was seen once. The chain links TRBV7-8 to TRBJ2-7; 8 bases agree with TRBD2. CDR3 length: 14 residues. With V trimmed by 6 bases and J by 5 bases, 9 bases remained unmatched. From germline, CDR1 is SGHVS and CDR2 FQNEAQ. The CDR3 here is CASRPGLELDEQYF. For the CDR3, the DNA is TGTGCCAGCAGGCCGGGACTAGAGTTGGACGAGCAGTACTTC.

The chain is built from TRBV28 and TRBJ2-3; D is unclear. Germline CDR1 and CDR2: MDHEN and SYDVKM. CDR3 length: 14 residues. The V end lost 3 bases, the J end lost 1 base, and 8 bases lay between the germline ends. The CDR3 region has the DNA TGTGCCAGCAGTTTGCCCCCCCGCACAGATACGCAGTATTTT. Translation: CASSLPPRTDTQYF.

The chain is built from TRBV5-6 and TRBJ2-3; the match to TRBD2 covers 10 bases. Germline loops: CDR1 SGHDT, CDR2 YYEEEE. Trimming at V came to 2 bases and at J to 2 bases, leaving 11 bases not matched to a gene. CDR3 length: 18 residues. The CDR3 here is CASSFLFSGTSVTDTQYF. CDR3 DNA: TGTGCCAGCAGCTTCCTTTTTTCGGGGACTAGCGTCACAGATACGCAGTATTTT.

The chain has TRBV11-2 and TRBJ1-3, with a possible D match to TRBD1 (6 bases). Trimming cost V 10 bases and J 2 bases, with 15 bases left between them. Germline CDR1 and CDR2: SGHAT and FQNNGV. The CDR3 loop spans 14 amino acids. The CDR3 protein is CAITGQIPGNTIYF. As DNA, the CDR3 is TGTGCCATTACCGGACAGATACCTGGAAACACCATATATTTT. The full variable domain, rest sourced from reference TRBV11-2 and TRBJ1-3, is EAGVAQSPRYKIIEKRQSVAFWCNPISGHATLYWYQQILGQGPKLLIQFQNNGVVDDSQLPKDRFSAERLKGVDSTLKIQPAKLEDSAVYLCAITGQIPGNTIYFGEGSWLTVV.

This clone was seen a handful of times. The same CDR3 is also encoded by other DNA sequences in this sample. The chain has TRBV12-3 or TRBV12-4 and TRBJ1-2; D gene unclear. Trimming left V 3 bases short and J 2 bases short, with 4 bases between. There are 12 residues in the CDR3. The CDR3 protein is CASSFDNYGYTF. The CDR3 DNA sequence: TGTGCCAGCAGTTTTGACAACTATGGCTACACCTTC.

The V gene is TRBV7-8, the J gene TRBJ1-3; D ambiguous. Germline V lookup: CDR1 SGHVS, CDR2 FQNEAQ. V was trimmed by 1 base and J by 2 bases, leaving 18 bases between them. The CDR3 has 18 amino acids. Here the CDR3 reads CASSLGVARRVAGNTIYF. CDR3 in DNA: TGTGCCAGCAGCTTAGGGGTCGCCCGGCGGGTCGCTGGAAACACCATATATTTT.

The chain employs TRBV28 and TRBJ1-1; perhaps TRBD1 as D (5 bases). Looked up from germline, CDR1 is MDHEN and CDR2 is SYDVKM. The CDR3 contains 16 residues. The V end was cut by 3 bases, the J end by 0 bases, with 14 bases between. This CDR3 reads CASSFSGVRVNTEAFF. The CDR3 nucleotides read TGTGCCAGCAGTTTTAGTGGAGTCAGGGTGAACACTGAAGCTTTCTTT.

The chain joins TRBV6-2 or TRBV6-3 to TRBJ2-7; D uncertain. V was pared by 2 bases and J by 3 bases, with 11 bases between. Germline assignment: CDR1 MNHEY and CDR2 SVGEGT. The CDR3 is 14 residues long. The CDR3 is CASSYGVLVYEQYF. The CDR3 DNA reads TGTGCCAGCAGTTACGGGGTTCTGGTCTACGAGCAGTACTTC.

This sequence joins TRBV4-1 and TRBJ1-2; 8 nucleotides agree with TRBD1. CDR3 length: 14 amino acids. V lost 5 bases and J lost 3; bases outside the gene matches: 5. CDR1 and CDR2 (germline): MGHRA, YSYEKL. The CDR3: CASSTGQGDYGYTF. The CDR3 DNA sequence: TGCGCCAGCAGCACCGGACAGGGCGACTATGGCTACACCTTC.

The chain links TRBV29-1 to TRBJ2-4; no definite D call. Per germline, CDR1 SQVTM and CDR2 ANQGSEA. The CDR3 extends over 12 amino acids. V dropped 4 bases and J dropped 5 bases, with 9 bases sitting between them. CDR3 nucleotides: TGCAGCGTTGTAGGCGTAGAAAACATTCAGTACTTC. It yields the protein CSVVGVENIQYF.

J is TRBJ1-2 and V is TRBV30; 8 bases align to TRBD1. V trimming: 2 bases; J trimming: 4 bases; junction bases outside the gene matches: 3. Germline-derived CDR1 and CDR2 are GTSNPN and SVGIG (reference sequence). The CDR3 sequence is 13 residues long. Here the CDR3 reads CAWSQGAGYGYTF. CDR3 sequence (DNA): TGTGCCTGGAGTCAGGGGGCCGGCTATGGCTACACCTTC.

CDR3 nucleotide sequence: TGTGCCAGCAGAGGGAAATGGGGGAACACTGAAGCTTTCTTT. Translated, it gives CASRGKWGNTEAFF. This chain links TRBV3-1 (or the pseudogene TRBV3-2) with TRBJ1-1; D gene unclear. Germline lookup yields CDR1 LGHDT and CDR2 YNNKEL (reference sequence). This CDR3 has 14 residues. With 6 bases removed from V and 1 base from J, the gap between germline ends came to 12 bases.